The entry that follows covers one T cell receptor (beta chain) sequence. As yet, its antigen is unknown. The sample's time point: cycle 4 day 1 (C4D1), after 6 weeks of nivolumab. Following autologous stem cell transplantation, relapse occurred in every patient, and exposure to brentuximab vedotin varied. The data were obtained in a study of PD-1 blockade in classical Hodgkin lymphoma. General observations from the study: Exclusion applied to patients who initiated nivolumab less than 1 year following ASCT. Complete responders' baseline diversity resembled that of newly diagnosed patients.

The CDR3 extends over 15 amino acids. V gave up 5 bases and J gave up 2 bases, with 13 bases separating them. CDR1 is SGHTA, CDR2 FQGNSA, per germline. Clones were sequenced by immunoSEQ multiplex PCR, and TCRdb holds only the in-frame ones, with some missing. The table records 100,000 or so clones, 90% of them present only once. The clonotype was recovered from a human donor with classical Hodgkin lymphoma. This chain links TRBV7-2 with TRBJ1-5; the D gene is possibly TRBD1 (6 bases). The material was peripheral blood mononuclear cells (PBMCs), obtained before the fourth cycle of nivolumab. CDR3 protein: CASSPTGGRNQPQHF. CDR3 DNA: TGTGCCAGCAGCCCGACCGGGGGGCGCAATCAGCCCCAGCATTTT. The full variable domain, with the rest looked up from reference TRBV7-2 and TRBJ1-5, is GAGVSQSPSNKVTEKGKDVELRCDPISGHTALYWYRQSLGQGLEFLIYFQGNSAPDKSGLPSDRFSAERTGGSVSTLTIQRTQQEDSAVYLCASSPTGGRNQPQHFGDGTRLSIL.